This section outlines one T cell receptor beta chain sequence together with its context. Cells were sorted from thawed PBMC rested overnight and stained with GMM-loaded CD1B tetramer, viability dye and anti-CD3. The CD1B tetramers carried C32 glucose monomycolate purified from Rhodococcus equi. Sequencing was performed with immunoSEQ multiplex PCR; in TCRdb, only in-frame clones are kept and a portion is missing. The sample shows more than 70,000 clones, approximately 91% of them seen only once. V was trimmed by 2 bases and J by 5 bases, leaving 12 bases between them. CDR1 SGHAT and CDR2 FQNNGV come from the germline V gene. This CDR3 is built from 14 residues. This entry belongs to a study of T cells in tuberculosis. Study-wide results and caveats: The stringent gate may have excluded weak CD1B-GMM tetramer binders.

The clonotype was recovered from an adult woman with latent tuberculosis. The sequenced sample consisted of CD1b-GMM tetramer-negative cells sorted from PBMCs. The chain carries TRBV11-2 and TRBJ2-5; a weak D match, TRBD2 (5 bases). In nucleotides, the CDR3 is TGTGCCAGCAGCTTATGGAGCGGAGAGGAGACCCAGTACTTC. It is translated as CASSLWSGEETQYF.